This section outlines one TCR beta chain sequence together with its context. In the source study's methods: Reference gene primer amplification gave estimated nucleated cell counts. Measured with immunoSEQ multiplex PCR; TCRdb has only the in-frame clones, and not every one. That table is the source of V, J and clone size, and D and trimming were worked out from the DNA. The sample yields tens of thousands of clones, 85% to 95% seen once. The sample originates from a study of blood T cell repertoires in COVID-19. At the level of the study: The United States, Italy and Spain provided the acute and convalescent COVID-19 samples. The cDNA or gDNA used as material had been derived from T cells, B-cell-depleted T cells, or PBMCs.

Germline CDR1 is SGHKS and CDR2 is YYEKEE (reference sequence). V lost 5 bases, J lost 6 bases, and 21 bases lay in between. The CDR3 totals 15 residues. The sample consisted of peripheral blood. The receptor comes from a woman aged 55-69 years with active COVID-19. The chain employs TRBV5-5 and TRBJ2-7; a possible D gene is TRBD1 (6 bases). The CDR3 is CASSTEDRLRREQYF. CDR3 nucleotide sequence: TGTGCCAGCAGTACTGAAGACAGGCTCCGGCGCGAGCAGTACTTC.